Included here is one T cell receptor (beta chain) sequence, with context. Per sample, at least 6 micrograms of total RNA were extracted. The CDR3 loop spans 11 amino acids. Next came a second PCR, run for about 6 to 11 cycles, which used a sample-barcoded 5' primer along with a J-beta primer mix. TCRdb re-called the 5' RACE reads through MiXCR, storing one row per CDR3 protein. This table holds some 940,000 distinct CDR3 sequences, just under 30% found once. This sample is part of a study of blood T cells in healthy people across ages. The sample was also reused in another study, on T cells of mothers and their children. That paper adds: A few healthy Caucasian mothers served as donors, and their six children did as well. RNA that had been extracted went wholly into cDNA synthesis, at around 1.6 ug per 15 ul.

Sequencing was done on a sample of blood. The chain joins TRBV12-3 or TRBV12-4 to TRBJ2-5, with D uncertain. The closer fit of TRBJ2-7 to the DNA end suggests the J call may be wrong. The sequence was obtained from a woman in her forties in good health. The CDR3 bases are TGTGCCAGCAGTTCAAGCAACGAGCAGTACTTC. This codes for CASSSSNEQYF.